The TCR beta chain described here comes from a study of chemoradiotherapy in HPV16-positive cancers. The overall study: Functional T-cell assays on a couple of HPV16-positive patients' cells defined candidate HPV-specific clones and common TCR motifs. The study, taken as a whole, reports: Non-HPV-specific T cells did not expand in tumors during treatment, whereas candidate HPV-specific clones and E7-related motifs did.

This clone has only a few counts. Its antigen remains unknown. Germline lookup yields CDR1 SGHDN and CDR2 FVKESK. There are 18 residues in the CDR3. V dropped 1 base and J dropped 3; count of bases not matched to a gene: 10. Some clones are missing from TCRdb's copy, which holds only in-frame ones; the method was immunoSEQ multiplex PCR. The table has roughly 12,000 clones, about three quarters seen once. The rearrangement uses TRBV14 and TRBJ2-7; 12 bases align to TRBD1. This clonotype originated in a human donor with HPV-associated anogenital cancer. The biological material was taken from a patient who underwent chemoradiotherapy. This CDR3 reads CASSQASFGDRGLYEQYF. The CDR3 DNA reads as TGTGCCAGCAGCCAAGCCTCGTTTGGGGACAGGGGGCTCTACGAGCAGTACTTC.